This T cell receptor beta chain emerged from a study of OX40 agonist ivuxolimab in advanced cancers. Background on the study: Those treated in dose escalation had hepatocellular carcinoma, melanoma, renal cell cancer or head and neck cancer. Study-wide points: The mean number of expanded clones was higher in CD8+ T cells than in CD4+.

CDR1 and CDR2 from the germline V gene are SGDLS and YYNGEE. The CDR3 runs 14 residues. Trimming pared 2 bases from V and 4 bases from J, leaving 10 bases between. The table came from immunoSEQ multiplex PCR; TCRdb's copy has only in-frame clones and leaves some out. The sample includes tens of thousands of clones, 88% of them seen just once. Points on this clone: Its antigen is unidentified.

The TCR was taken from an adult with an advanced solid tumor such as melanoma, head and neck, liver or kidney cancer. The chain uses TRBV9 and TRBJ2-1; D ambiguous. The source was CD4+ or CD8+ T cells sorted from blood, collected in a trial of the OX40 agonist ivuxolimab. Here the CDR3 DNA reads TGTGCCAGCAGCGTGGCAGAACTTTACAATGAGCAGTTCTTC. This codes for CASSVAELYNEQFF.